A selection of T cell receptor beta chains follows, all from one sample in a study of blood T cell repertoires in COVID-19. Data came from immunoSEQ multiplex PCR; TCRdb stores just in-frame clones and leaves some out. The sample comprises about 250,000 clones, 70% to 90% of which are singletons, and approximately 4% rests with the top ten. Sequencing input: PBMCs or T cells enriched from blood (not recorded which). These receptors were taken from a woman in her 30s who had recovered from COVID-19. CDR3s include the opening cysteine and the closing phenylalanine or tryptophan. Each record gives: J gene, D gene, clone size, V gene, CDR3 protein, CDR3 DNA. A D gene is named only where the DNA matches it firmly. A clone size is listed for some rows: how often the clone was seen (once, few, many), or a class if it is expanded.

TRBJ2-3	.	once	TRBV19	CASSIQQGSTDTQYF	TGTGCCAGTAGTATCCAACAGGGTTCCACAGATACGCAGTATTTT
TRBJ1-2	.	.	TRBV4-1	CASSQEWEINYGYTF	TGCGCCAGCAGCCAAGAGTGGGAGATCAACTATGGCTACACCTTC
TRBJ1-5	.	few	TRBV23-1	CASSQSIQNNQPQHF	TGCGCCAGCAGTCAATCGATACAGAACAATCAGCCCCAGCATTTT
TRBJ2-1	TRBD1	.	TRBV4-2	CASSQDRDRVDEQFF	TGTGCCAGCAGCCAAGATCGGGACAGGGTCGATGAGCAGTTCTTC
TRBJ2-2	TRBD1	once	TRBV5-4	CASSFGQGWTGELFF	TGTGCCAGCAGCTTTGGACAGGGCTGGACCGGGGAGCTGTTTTTT
TRBJ2-7	TRBD2	.	TRBV28	CASSWELSSGYEQYF	TGTGCCAGCAGTTGGGAGTTGAGTAGCGGGTACGAGCAGTACTTC
TRBJ1-1	.	.	TRBV7-9	CASTQDMNTEAFF	TGTGCCAGCACCCAGGATATGAACACTGAAGCTTTCTTT
TRBJ2-5	TRBD2	.	TRBV13	CASSLTREGPLGETQYF	TGTGCCAGCAGCTTAACGCGGGAGGGCCCTCTGGGAGAGACCCAGTACTTC
TRBJ2-5	.	.	TRBV12-3/TRBV12-4	CASARETQYF	TGTGCCAGCGCCCGGGAGACCCAGTACTTC
TRBJ2-2	TRBD1	.	TRBV10-3	CAISETGTGRTGELFF	TGTGCCATCAGTGAAACCGGGACAGGTAGAACCGGGGAGCTGTTTTTT
TRBJ2-2	TRBD2	few	TRBV27	CASSPGGGVAGELFF	TGTGCCAGCAGTCCCGGCGGGGGAGTGGCCGGGGAGCTGTTTTTT
TRBJ2-6	TRBD1	.	TRBV28	CASRPPGQGLLNFKSGANVLTF	TGTGCCAGCAGACCACCGGGACAGGGTCTCCTCAACTTCAAGTCTGGGGCCAACGTCCTGACTTTC
TRBJ1-5	.	.	TRBV20-1	CSASFYHQPQHF	TGCAGTGCTAGTTTCTATCATCAGCCCCAGCATTTT
TRBJ2-7	TRBD2	.	TRBV5-8	CASSPELAGDEYEQYF	TGTGCCAGCAGCCCAGAACTAGCGGGAGACGAGTACGAGCAGTACTTC
TRBJ1-4	.	.	TRBV5-1	CASSFAGSAAGGGEKLFF	TGCGCCAGCAGCTTCGCAGGCTCGGCGGCAGGAGGTGGTGAAAAACTGTTTTTT
TRBJ1-1	TRBD1	.	TRBV6-5	CASALPGTDNTEAFF	TGTGCCAGCGCCCTACCCGGGACAGATAACACTGAAGCTTTCTTT
TRBJ1-5	.	.	TRBV27	CASRGEGSAYQPQHF	TGTGCCAGCCGGGGAGAAGGGTCGGCATATCAGCCCCAGCATTTT
TRBJ1-1	.	.	TRBV11-2	CASSPLRYGNTEAFF	TGTGCCAGCAGCCCCCTCCGCTACGGGAACACTGAAGCTTTCTTT
TRBJ2-1	TRBD2	.	TRBV28	CASSLNSLAGGPLYNEQFF	TGTGCCAGCAGTTTAAATTCACTAGCGGGAGGGCCGTTGTACAATGAGCAGTTCTTC
TRBJ1-5	.	.	TRBV30	CAWSGVGAQPQHF	TGTGCCTGGAGTGGTGTGGGAGCCCAGCCCCAGCATTTT
TRBJ2-5	.	.	TRBV24-1	CATSAGSGETQYF	TGTGCCACCAGTGCAGGCAGCGGGGAGACCCAGTACTTC
TRBJ2-7	.	few	TRBV6-5	CASSYSMRDLPYEQYF	TGTGCCAGCAGTTACTCGATGCGGGACCTCCCCTACGAGCAGTACTTC